The 11 T cell receptor beta chains below all came from one sample that was sequenced in a study of beta chain features in type 1 diabetes (dated by TCRdb to the late 2010s). Library generation was performed with the immunoSEQ multiplex PCR assay. All of the isolated RNA was reverse transcribed with the High Capacity cDNA Reverse Transcription Kit, so expressed TCRB transcripts were sequenced. TCRdb's version of the immuneACCESS table is confined to in-frame rearrangements and falls short of the full clone set. An unresolved V gene accounts for under half of the shortfall where checked; the remainder is of unknown origin. This sample comprises 120,000 or so clones, 15% to 20% of them detected only once. 2% to 3% of the sample lies in the top ten. These receptors' targets are unknown. Broader findings and caveats from the paper: Type 1 diabetes patients showed a moderate but significant shortening of TCRB CDR3 length in all four CD4+ subsets.

The sequencing input was central memory CD4+ T cells from blood. These receptor sequences come from a man between 18 and 29 years old with type 1 diabetes.

A few counts support this clone. This chain joins TRBV27 and TRBJ2-3, with a possible D match to TRBD2 (5 bases). Germline V CDR1 and CDR2: MNHEY, SMNVEV (reference sequence). V dropped 8 bases and J dropped 0 bases, with 15 bases sitting between them. This CDR3 has 15 amino acids. The CDR3 region is CASLKGAESTDTQYF. As DNA, the CDR3 is TGTGCCAGCTTGAAGGGAGCGGAAAGCACAGATACGCAGTATTTT.

The V and J genes are TRBV29-1 and TRBJ1-2, with a possible D match to TRBD1 (6 bases). Trimming cost V 7 bases and J 2 bases, with 11 bases left between them. The CDR3 extends over 12 amino acids. CDR1 is SQVTM, CDR2 ANQGSEA, per germline. The CDR3 DNA reads TGCAGCGGATGGGGGCCCAACTATGGCTACACCTTC. As protein: CSGWGPNYGYTF.

With respect to this clone: A junction boundary mismatches the germline segment, possibly from a read error. This chain connects TRBV29-1 to TRBJ2-1, with 12 bases that match TRBD2. The length of the CDR3 is 17 residues. From germline, CDR1 is SQVTM and CDR2 ANQGSEA. The CDR3 sequence: CSGEPGVTSGRGNEQFF. CDR3 nucleotide sequence: TGCAGCGGTGAACCGGGGGTGACTAGCGGGAGAGGCAATGAGCAGTTCTTC.

In its sample, this clone was seen a few times. V usage is TRBV6-5 and J usage is TRBJ2-7, with TRBD1 as a possible D gene (6 bases). CDR1 is MNHEY, CDR2 SVGAGI, per germline. The length of the CDR3 is 13 residues. V dropped 4 bases and J dropped 4 bases, with 11 bases sitting between them. In DNA, the CDR3 is TGTGCCAGCAGTTCCAACAGGGTTTACGAGCAGTACTTC. Its translation: CASSSNRVYEQYF.

The rearrangement uses TRBV7-9 and TRBJ2-3; TRBD2 agrees at 14 bases. Germline-derived CDR1 and CDR2 are SEHNR and FQNEAQ (reference sequence). The CDR3 totals 16 residues. V trimming: 3 bases; J trimming: 4 bases; junction bases outside the gene matches: 3. The CDR3 is CASSLQGLAGADTQYF. The CDR3 DNA follows: TGTGCCAGCAGCTTGCAGGGACTAGCGGGGGCAGATACGCAGTATTTT.

The chain combines TRBV13 with TRBJ2-7, with TRBD2 as a possible D gene (5 bases). CDR1 and CDR2 from the germline V gene are PRHDT and FYEKMQ (reference sequence). CDR3 size: 17 residues. Between the trimmed V and J ends, which lost 5 bases and 0 bases, there was a span of 20 bases. CDR3 amino acids: CASSDNGLQTHSYEQYF. The CDR3 DNA reads as TGTGCCAGCAGCGATAACGGACTCCAGACTCACTCCTACGAGCAGTACTTC.

This clone occurred a few times. This chain links TRBV7-2 with TRBJ2-1, with TRBD2 matching over 7 bases. The CDR3 extends over 15 amino acids. Germline CDR1 and CDR2: SGHTA and FQGNSA. Losses at the gene ends were 0 bases for V and 3 bases for J; bases not matched to a gene: 2. Here the CDR3 DNA reads TGTGCCAGCAGCTTAGCAGCGGGGAACTACAATGAGCAGTTCTTC. Residues: CASSLAAGNYNEQFF.

The chain employs TRBV28 and TRBJ1-2; 10 nucleotides agree with TRBD1. Trimming removed 8 bases from V and 3 bases from J; junction bases left unmatched: 9. The germline V gene encodes CDR1 MDHEN and CDR2 SYDVKM. CDR3 length equals 15 residues. CDR3 loop: CASSAPGTGDYGYTF. The CDR3 DNA reads TGTGCCAGCTCTGCCCCCGGGACAGGGGACTATGGCTACACCTTC.

There are a few counts of this clone. V usage is TRBV19 and J usage is TRBJ2-3, with D maybe TRBD1 (6 bases). From germline, CDR1 is LNHDA and CDR2 SQIVND (reference sequence). Trimming cost V 4 bases and J 3 bases, with 11 bases left between them. There are 14 residues in the CDR3. The CDR3 DNA follows: TGTGCCAGTAGTAATGGGGGCAGGACAGATACGCAGTATTTT. This sequence encodes CASSNGGRTDTQYF.

With regard to this clone: Its ends do not fully match the called genes, so a read error is possible. The V gene is TRBV23-1, the J gene TRBJ1-5, with D unclear. TRBV23-1 qualifies as an ORF whose function is uncertain. The CDR3 extends over 8 amino acids. The chain's CDR3 is CGNQPQHF. As DNA, the CDR3 is TGTGGCAATCAGCCCCAGCATTTT.

The chain employs TRBV6-5 and TRBJ1-2, with no clear D. CDR3 length equals 13 residues. Germline values: CDR1 MNHEY, CDR2 SVGAGI. Trimming removed 5 bases at V and 0 bases at J, with 7 bases between. The CDR3 sequence is CASSQNSNYGYTF. The CDR3, as DNA: TGTGCCAGCAGTCAGAACTCTAACTATGGCTACACCTTC.